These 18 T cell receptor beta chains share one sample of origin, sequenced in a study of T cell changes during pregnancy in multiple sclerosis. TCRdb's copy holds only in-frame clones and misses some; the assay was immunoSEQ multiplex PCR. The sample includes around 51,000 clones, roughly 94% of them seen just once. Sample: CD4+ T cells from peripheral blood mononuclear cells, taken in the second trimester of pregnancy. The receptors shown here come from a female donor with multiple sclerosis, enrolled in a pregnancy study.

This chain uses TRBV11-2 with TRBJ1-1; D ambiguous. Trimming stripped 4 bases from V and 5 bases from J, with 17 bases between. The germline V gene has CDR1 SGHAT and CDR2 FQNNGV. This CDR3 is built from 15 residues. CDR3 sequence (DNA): TGTGCCAGCAGCTGGGAGGGAAAGGTTTGGACTGAAGCTTTCTTT. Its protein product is CASSWEGKVWTEAFF.

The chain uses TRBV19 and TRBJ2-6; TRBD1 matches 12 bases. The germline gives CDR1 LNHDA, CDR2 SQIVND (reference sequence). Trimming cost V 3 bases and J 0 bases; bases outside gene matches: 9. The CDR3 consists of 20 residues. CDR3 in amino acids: CASSIGGTGGILSGANVLTF. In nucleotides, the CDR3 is TGTGCCAGTAGTATCGGGGGGACAGGGGGCATCCTCTCTGGGGCCAACGTCCTGACTTTC.

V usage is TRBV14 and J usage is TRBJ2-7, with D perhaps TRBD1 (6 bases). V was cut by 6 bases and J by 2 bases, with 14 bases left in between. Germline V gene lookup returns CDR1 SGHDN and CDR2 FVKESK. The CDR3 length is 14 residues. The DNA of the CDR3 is TGTGCCAGCAGTTGGTCTACAGGGACCTACGAGCAGTACTTC. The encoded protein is CASSWSTGTYEQYF. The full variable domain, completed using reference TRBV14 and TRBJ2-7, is EAGVTQFPSHSVIEKGQTVTLRCDPISGHDNLYWYRRVMGKEIKFLLHFVKESKQDESGMPNNRFLAERTGGTYSTLKVQPAELEDSGVYFCASSWSTGTYEQYFGPGTRLTVT.

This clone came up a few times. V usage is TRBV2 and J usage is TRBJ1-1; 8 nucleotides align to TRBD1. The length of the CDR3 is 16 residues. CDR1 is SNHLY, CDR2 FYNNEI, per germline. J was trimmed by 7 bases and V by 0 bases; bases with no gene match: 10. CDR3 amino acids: CASSEASGQGRLEAFF. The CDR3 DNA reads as TGTGCCAGCAGTGAAGCATCAGGACAGGGAAGGCTTGAAGCTTTCTTT.

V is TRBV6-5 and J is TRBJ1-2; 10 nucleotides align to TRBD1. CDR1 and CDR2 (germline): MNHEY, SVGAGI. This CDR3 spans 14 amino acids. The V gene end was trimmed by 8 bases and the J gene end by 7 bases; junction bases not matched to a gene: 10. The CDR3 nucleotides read TGTGCCAGCCGGTTGATCCGGGACAGGGGTGGCTACACCTTC. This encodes CASRLIRDRGGYTF.

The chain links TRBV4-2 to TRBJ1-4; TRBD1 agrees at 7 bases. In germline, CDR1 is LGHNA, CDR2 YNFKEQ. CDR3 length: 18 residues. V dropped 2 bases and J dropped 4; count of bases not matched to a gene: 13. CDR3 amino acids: CASSQPRPTGDSNEKLFF. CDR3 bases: TGTGCCAGCAGCCAACCCCGACCCACAGGGGACAGTAATGAAAAACTGTTTTTT.

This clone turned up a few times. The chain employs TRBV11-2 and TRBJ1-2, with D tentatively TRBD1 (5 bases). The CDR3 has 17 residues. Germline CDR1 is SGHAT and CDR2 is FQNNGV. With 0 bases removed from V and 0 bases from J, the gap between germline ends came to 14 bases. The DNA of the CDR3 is TGTGCCAGCAGCTTAGAGCCCGGACAACCTCCTAACTATGGCTACACCTTC. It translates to CASSLEPGQPPNYGYTF.

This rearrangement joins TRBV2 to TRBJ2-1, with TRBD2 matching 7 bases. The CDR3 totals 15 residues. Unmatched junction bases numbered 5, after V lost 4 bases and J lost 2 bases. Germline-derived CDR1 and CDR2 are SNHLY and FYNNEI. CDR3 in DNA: TGTGCCAGCAGTGTTTTGGCGGGGGCCTACAATGAGCAGTTCTTC. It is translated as CASSVLAGAYNEQFF.

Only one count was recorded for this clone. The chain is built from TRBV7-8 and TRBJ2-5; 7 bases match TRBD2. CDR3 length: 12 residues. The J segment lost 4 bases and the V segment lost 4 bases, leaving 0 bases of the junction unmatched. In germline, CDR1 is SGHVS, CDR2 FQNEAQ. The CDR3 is CASSSGGETQYF. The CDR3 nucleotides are TGTGCCAGCAGCTCGGGGGGAGAGACCCAGTACTTC.

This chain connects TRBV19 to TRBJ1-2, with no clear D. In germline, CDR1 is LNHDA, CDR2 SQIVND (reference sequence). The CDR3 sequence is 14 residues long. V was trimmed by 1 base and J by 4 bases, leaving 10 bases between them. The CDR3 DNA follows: TGTGCCAGTAGTATAGGTGAGGGAAGCTATGGCTACACCTTC. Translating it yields CASSIGEGSYGYTF.

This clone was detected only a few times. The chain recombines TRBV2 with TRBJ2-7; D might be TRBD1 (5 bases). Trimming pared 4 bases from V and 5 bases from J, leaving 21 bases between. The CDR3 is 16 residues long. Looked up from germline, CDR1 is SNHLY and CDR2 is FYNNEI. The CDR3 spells CASSVRQMAIAHEQYF. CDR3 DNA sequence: TGTGCCAGCAGTGTGAGACAGATGGCCATAGCCCACGAGCAGTACTTC. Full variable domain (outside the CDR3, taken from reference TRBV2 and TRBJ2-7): EPEVTQTPSHQVTQMGQEVILRCVPISNHLYFYWYRQILGQKVEFLVSFYNNEISEKSEIFDDQFSVERPDGSNFTLKIRSTKLEDSAMYFCASSVRQMAIAHEQYFGPGTRLTVT.

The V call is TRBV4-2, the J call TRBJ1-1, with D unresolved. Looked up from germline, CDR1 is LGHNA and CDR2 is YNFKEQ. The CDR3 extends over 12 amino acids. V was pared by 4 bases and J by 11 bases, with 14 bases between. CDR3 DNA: TGTGCCAGCAGCCCCGCGATTGGAGGGGCTTTCTTT. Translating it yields CASSPAIGGAFF.

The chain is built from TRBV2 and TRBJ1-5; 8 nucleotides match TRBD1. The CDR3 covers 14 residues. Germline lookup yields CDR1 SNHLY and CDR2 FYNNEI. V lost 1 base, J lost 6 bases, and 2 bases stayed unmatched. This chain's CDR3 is CASSEGQGAQPQHF. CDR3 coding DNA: TGTGCCAGCAGTGAAGGGCAGGGGGCTCAGCCCCAGCATTTT.

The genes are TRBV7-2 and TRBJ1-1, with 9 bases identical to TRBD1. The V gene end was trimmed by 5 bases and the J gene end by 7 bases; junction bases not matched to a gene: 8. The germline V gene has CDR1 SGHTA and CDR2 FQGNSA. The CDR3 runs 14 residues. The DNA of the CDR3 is TGTGCCAGCAGCGGAAACAGGGGGCTCAGTGAAGCTTTCTTT. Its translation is CASSGNRGLSEAFF.

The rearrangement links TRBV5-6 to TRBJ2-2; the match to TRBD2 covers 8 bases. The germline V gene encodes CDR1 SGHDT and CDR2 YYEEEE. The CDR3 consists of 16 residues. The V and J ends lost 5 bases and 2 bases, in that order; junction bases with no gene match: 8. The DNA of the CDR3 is TGTGCCAGCAGTCTTCTCGGGGGGGGAAACACCGGGGAGCTGTTTTTT. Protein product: CASSLLGGGNTGELFF.

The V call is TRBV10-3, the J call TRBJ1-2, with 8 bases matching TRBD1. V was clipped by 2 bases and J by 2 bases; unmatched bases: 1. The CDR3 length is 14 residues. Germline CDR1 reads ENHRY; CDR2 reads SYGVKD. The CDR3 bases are TGTGCCATCAGTGAGGGACAGGGAAACTATGGCTACACCTTC. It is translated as CAISEGQGNYGYTF.

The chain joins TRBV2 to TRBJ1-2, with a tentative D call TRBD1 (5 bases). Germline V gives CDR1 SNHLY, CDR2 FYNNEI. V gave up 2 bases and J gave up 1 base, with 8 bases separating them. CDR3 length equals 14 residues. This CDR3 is CASSEHRFNYGYTF. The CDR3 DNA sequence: TGTGCCAGCAGTGAACACAGGTTTAACTATGGCTACACCTTC.

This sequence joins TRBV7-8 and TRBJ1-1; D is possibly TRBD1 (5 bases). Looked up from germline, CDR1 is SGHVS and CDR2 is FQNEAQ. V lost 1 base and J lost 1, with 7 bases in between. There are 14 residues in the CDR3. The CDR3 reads CASSLVQGNTEAFF. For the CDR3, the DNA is TGTGCCAGCAGCTTAGTTCAGGGGAACACTGAAGCTTTCTTT.